Listed below are T cell receptor beta chains from one sample, sequenced in a study of shared clonotypes between healthy human individuals. Assay used: immunoSEQ multiplex PCR; TCRdb lists only in-frame clones, some missing. The profile shows hundreds of thousands of clones, 70% to 80% of them singletons. The source material was PBMCs. The receptors here all came from a woman in her forties in good health. Some clones in this sample may be carry-over from other donors' samples. The CDR3 runs from the conserved cysteine through the conserved F or W. A D gene is named only where the DNA matches it firmly. Only part of the rows carry a size: once, few, many, or a class if the clone is expanded.

NA	NA	TRBJ1-2	TRBV28	CASSRLYGYTF	TGTGCCAGCAGTCGACTCTATGGCTACACCTTC
once	TRBD1	TRBJ1-1	TRBV7-2	CASSWKGQVNTEAFF	TGTGCCAGCAGCTGGAAGGGACAGGTGAACACTGAAGCTTTCTTT
NA	NA	TRBJ1-3	TRBV6-5	CASQTSGNTIYF	TGTGCCAGCCAAACCTCTGGAAACACCATATATTTT
NA	TRBD2	TRBJ2-7	TRBV5-1	CASSPSSGSYEQYF	TGCGCCAGCAGCCCCTCTAGCGGGAGCTACGAGCAGTACTTC
NA	NA	TRBJ2-7	TRBV7-9	CASSMGHEQYF	TGTGCCAGCAGCATGGGTCACGAGCAGTACTTC
NA	TRBD2	TRBJ2-7	TRBV30	CAWSAGLPAYEQYF	TGTGCCTGGAGTGCGGGACTACCAGCCTACGAGCAGTACTTC
NA	TRBD2	TRBJ2-2	TRBV7-9	CASTPLAGGTGELFF	TGTGCCAGCACCCCTCTAGCGGGAGGCACCGGGGAGCTGTTTTTT
NA	NA	TRBJ2-2	TRBV23-1	CASSRYGELFF	TGCGCCAGCAGTCGTTACGGGGAGCTGTTTTTT
NA	NA	TRBJ2-7	TRBV15	CATSRDHGDSYEQYF	TGTGCCACCAGCAGAGATCACGGGGACTCCTACGAGCAGTACTTC
few	NA	TRBJ2-1	TRBV6-4	CASSAGDGGNEQFF	TGTGCCAGCAGTGCCGGGGACGGGGGCAATGAGCAGTTCTTC
NA	NA	TRBJ1-5	TRBV9	CASSVSPGDQPQHF	TGTGCCAGCAGCGTAAGCCCAGGGGATCAGCCCCAGCATTTT
few	NA	TRBJ1-5	TRBV5-1	CASSLTGGQPQHF	TGCGCCAGCAGCTTGACAGGTGGCCAGCCCCAGCATTTT
many	NA	TRBJ1-3	TRBV25-1	CASTDTLTGNTIYF	TGTGCCAGCACCGACACCCTTACTGGAAACACCATATATTTT
few	TRBD1	TRBJ1-2	TRBV29-1	CSGGTGATYGYTF	TGCAGCGGCGGGACAGGGGCGACCTATGGCTACACCTTC
NA	TRBD2	TRBJ2-7	TRBV15	CATSRDLAGGSYEQYF	TGTGCCACCAGCAGAGATCTAGCGGGGGGCTCCTACGAGCAGTACTTC
NA	NA	TRBJ2-7	TRBV9	CASSASTGPAEQYF	TGTGCCAGCAGCGCCTCGACAGGCCCGGCCGAGCAGTACTTC
NA	NA	TRBJ2-1	TRBV5-1	CASSLAAGSYNEQFF	TGCGCCAGCAGCTTGGCGGCAGGCTCCTACAATGAGCAGTTCTTC
NA	NA	TRBJ2-5	TRBV7-2	CASSPPLGGQETQYF	TGTGCCAGCAGCCCCCCCTTAGGGGGCCAAGAGACCCAGTACTTC
once	NA	TRBJ2-1	TRBV18	CASSPDSDSYNEQFF	TGTGCCAGCTCACCGGACAGTGACTCCTACAATGAGCAGTTCTTC
NA	NA	TRBJ1-2	TRBV28	CASSSPTGSGNYGYTF	TGTGCCAGCAGCTCCCCCACAGGGTCGGGCAACTATGGCTACACCTTC
NA	NA	TRBJ1-5	TRBV27	CASSSVLGQPQHF	TGTGCCAGCAGTTCGGTTTTAGGTCAGCCCCAGCATTTT
NA	TRBD1	TRBJ1-2	TRBV28	CASSPGTGGYGYTF	TGTGCCAGCAGCCCCGGGACAGGGGGCTATGGCTACACCTTC
NA	TRBD1	TRBJ1-1	TRBV6-6	CASSDTGQGVTEAFF	TGTGCCAGCAGCGATACGGGACAGGGGGTCACTGAAGCTTTCTTT
NA	TRBD1	TRBJ2-2	TRBV18	CASSPGQSSGELFF	TGTGCCAGCTCACCGGGACAGAGCTCCGGGGAGCTGTTTTTT
NA	NA	TRBJ1-5	TRBV6-1	CASSGQLSNQPQHF	TGTGCCAGCAGTGGTCAGCTTAGCAATCAGCCCCAGCACTTT
few	NA	TRBJ1-1	TRBV15	CATGVATAEAFF	TGTGCCACCGGGGTAGCTACAGCTGAAGCTTTCTTT
NA	NA	TRBJ1-1	TRBV6-5	CASSYETEAFF	TGTGCCAGCAGTTACGAGACTGAAGCTTTCTTT
many	TRBD2	TRBJ2-5	TRBV11-2	CASSLGGLAGGPGKTQYF	TGTGCCAGCAGCTTAGGCGGCCTAGCGGGAGGGCCGGGGAAGACCCAGTACTTC
NA	TRBD2	TRBJ2-1	TRBV5-1	CASSLVRASGRSYNEQFF	TGCGCCAGCAGCTTGGTTAGGGCTAGCGGGAGATCCTACAATGAGCAGTTCTTC
NA	NA	TRBJ1-3	TRBV5-1	CASSLRDNGNTIYF	TGCGCCAGCAGCTTGCGGGACAACGGAAACACCATATATTTT
NA	NA	TRBJ2-1	TRBV6-1	CASDYSFNEQFF	TGTGCCAGTGACTACTCGTTCAATGAGCAGTTCTTC
NA	NA	TRBJ2-7	TRBV6-5	CASKSVTLAGEQYF	TGTGCCAGCAAGAGTGTCACCTTGGCGGGCGAGCAGTACTTC
NA	TRBD2	TRBJ2-7	TRBV10-3	CAISESSYGGSSEQYF	TGTGCCATCAGTGAGTCGAGTTATGGCGGGAGTTCCGAGCAGTACTTC
few	TRBD2	TRBJ2-1	TRBV11-3	CASSWGLEEADEQFF	TGTGCCAGCAGCTGGGGACTAGAAGAGGCCGATGAGCAGTTCTTC
many	NA	TRBJ2-1	TRBV7-2	CASSSLTWEQFF	TGTGCCAGCAGCTCCTTAACTTGGGAGCAGTTCTTC